This entry lists 9 T cell receptor beta chains sequenced from one sample in a study of blood T cell repertoires in COVID-19. Libraries were prepared by immunoSEQ multiplex PCR; TCRdb keeps only in-frame clonotypes and omits some of them. This sample yields about 250,000 clones, of which around nine tenths are seen a single time; around 1.5% belongs to the top ten. Sequencing input: peripheral blood. These receptors came from a man older than 75 with acute or convalescent COVID-19.

The chain carries TRBV6-6 and TRBJ2-2; 10 bases match TRBD1. V shed 4 bases and J 3 bases; nucleotides not matched to a gene: 5. The CDR3 extends over 16 amino acids. Germline-derived CDR1 and CDR2 are MNHNY and SVGAGI (reference sequence). The CDR3 DNA reads TGTGCCAGCAGTTCAGCCGGGACAGGGGACACCGGGGAGCTGTTTTTT. Translating gives CASSSAGTGDTGELFF.

This clone has just a few counts. This chain uses TRBV7-9 with TRBJ2-7; 9 bases align to TRBD1. CDR1 and CDR2 from the germline V gene are SEHNR and FQNEAQ (reference sequence). CDR3 size: 14 residues. J gave up 5 bases and V 6 bases, and 8 bases lay outside the gene matches. The CDR3 region has the DNA TGTGCCAGCAGTTGGACAGGGGATATCAACGAGCAGTACTTC. Encoded protein: CASSWTGDINEQYF.

The V call is TRBV7-2, the J call TRBJ1-4; no clear D. CDR1 SGHTA and CDR2 FQGNSA come from the germline V gene. The CDR3 length is 15 residues. V shed 4 bases and J shed 5 bases, with 14 bases lying between them. CDR3 nucleotides: TGTGCCAGCAGCTCACTAGGGAGGTCGAATGAAAAACTGTTTTTT. Protein product: CASSSLGRSNEKLFF.

The chain is built from TRBV9 and TRBJ2-2; 7 nucleotides line up with TRBD1. V shed 3 bases and J 9 bases; nucleotides not matched to a gene: 11. The length of the CDR3 is 15 residues. Looked up from germline, CDR1 is SGDLS and CDR2 is YYNGEE. CDR3 sequence (DNA): TGTGCCAGCAGCGGAGGGGGCACCCTAAAACGGGAGCTGTTTTTT. Residues: CASSGGGTLKRELFF.

This clone was picked up one time. The chain combines TRBV6-2 or TRBV6-3 with TRBJ1-5, with a possible D match to TRBD1 (6 bases). CDR3 length: 15 residues. Trimming took off 4 bases at V and 0 bases at J, with 10 bases between the two ends. Germline CDR1 reads MNHEY; CDR2 reads SVGEGT. CDR3 amino acids: CASSSGVFSNQPQHF. The CDR3 DNA reads TGTGCCAGCAGTTCAGGGGTGTTTAGCAATCAGCCCCAGCATTTT.

The gene calls are TRBV6-5 and TRBJ2-5; 8 bases fit TRBD1. The CDR3 has 15 residues. V was pared by 5 bases and J by 5 bases, with 10 bases of the junction left unmatched. CDR1 and CDR2 (germline): MNHEY, SVGAGI. Written as DNA, the CDR3 is TGTGCCAGCAGTCTCCAGGGGGCGGACGGGGAGACCCAGTACTTC. It is translated as CASSLQGADGETQYF.

The chain couples TRBV4-2 to TRBJ1-1; a weak D match, TRBD1 (6 bases). CDR1 and CDR2 from the germline V gene are LGHNA and YNFKEQ. The CDR3 runs 16 residues. With 0 bases removed from V and 4 bases from J, the gap between germline ends came to 15 bases. CDR3: CASSQDRRGGSTEAFF. The CDR3 DNA sequence: TGTGCCAGCAGCCAAGATCGTAGGGGGGGGAGCACTGAAGCTTTCTTT.

This clone has more than one count but fewer than ten. The chain is built from TRBV18 and TRBJ1-5; no reliable D call. The V gene's germline CDR1 is KGHSH and CDR2 LQKENI. Trimming cost V 3 bases and J 6 bases, with 9 bases left between them. The CDR3 totals 13 residues. CDR3 region: CASSPELAQPQHF. CDR3 in DNA: TGTGCCAGCTCACCTGAGTTAGCTCAGCCCCAGCATTTT.

The V call is TRBV29-1, the J call TRBJ1-1; TRBD1 matches 10 bases. V lost 8 bases to trimming and J lost 1 base; unmatched junction nucleotides: 7. The germline CDR1 and CDR2 sequences are SQVTM and ANQGSEA. This CDR3 spans 14 amino acids. The CDR3 loop is CSSAGQGPNTEAFF. The CDR3 DNA follows: TGCAGCTCTGCGGGACAGGGGCCGAACACTGAAGCTTTCTTT. Together with reference TRBV29-1 and TRBJ1-1, the CDR3 gives the full variable domain: SAVISQKPSRDICQRGTSLTIQCQVDSQVTMMFWYRQQPGQSLTLIATANQGSEATYESGFVIDKFPISRPNLTFSTLTVSNMSPEDSSIYLCSSAGQGPNTEAFFGQGTRLTVV.